What follows are 13 T cell receptor beta chains derived from one specimen sequenced in a study of blood T cell repertoires in COVID-19 (dated by TCRdb to 2018 to 2021). The protocol used for the library was the immunoSEQ multiplex PCR assay. Entries here come from immuneACCESS through TCRdb and include only in-frame sequences with V and J called. Some clones fail to appear in such tables; in the studies checked, an unresolved V gene covers under half of the shortfall, and the cause of the remainder is unknown. Present in this sample are 85,000 to 130,000 clones, roughly 92% of which were seen just once. The ten largest clones add up to about 1% of the sample. Sequencing input: peripheral blood. These TCRs come from a man aged 55 to 70 with acute or convalescent COVID-19.

The gene calls are TRBV5-6 and TRBJ1-1; perhaps TRBD1 as D (5 bases). CDR3 size: 14 residues. The germline V gene encodes CDR1 SGHDT and CDR2 YYEEEE. The germline V and J ends were trimmed by 0 bases and 1 base, with 7 bases remaining between them. The CDR3 sequence: CASSLEGANTEAFF. The CDR3 region has the DNA TGTGCCAGCAGCTTGGAAGGGGCGAACACTGAAGCTTTCTTT.

This chain joins TRBV21-1 and TRBJ2-5; TRBD2 is the table's D call and was not checked against the DNA. TRBV21-1 is described as a pseudogene. This CDR3 is built from 13 residues. The CDR3 DNA reads TGTGCCAGCAGCAAACGAGAGAAAGGACTCCGGTACTTC. Amino acids: CASSKREKGLRYF.

The chain recombines TRBV28 with TRBJ2-6; D is ambiguous. The V gene lost 7 bases and the J gene lost 0 bases, with 7 bases spanning the gap. The CDR3 totals 14 residues. CDR1 MDHEN and CDR2 SYDVKM come from the germline V gene. CDR3 in DNA: TGTGCCAGCAAAAGGAGCTCTGGGGCCAACGTCCTGACTTTC. It codes for CASKRSSGANVLTF.

This chain connects TRBV12-3 or TRBV12-4 to TRBJ1-1, with D maybe TRBD1 (5 bases). V was shortened by 6 bases and J by 3 bases, with 11 bases between the two germline ends. The CDR3 is 13 amino acids. The CDR3 DNA is TGTGCCAGCAGCCCGGGGGGATACACTGAAGCTTTCTTT. This gives the protein CASSPGGYTEAFF.

The genes are TRBV5-6 and TRBJ2-5; D remains ambiguous. With 0 bases removed from V and 4 bases from J, the gap between germline ends came to 7 bases. The CDR3 sequence is 13 residues long. CDR1 SGHDT and CDR2 YYEEEE come from the germline V gene. Here the CDR3 reads CASSLAGIETQYF. CDR3 nucleotides: TGTGCCAGCAGCTTGGCGGGTATAGAGACCCAGTACTTC.

V usage is TRBV5-4 and J usage is TRBJ2-3, with D perhaps TRBD2 (7 bases). The CDR3 totals 17 residues. The germline CDR1 and CDR2 sequences are SGHNT and YYREEE (reference sequence). V lost 3 bases and J 3 bases, leaving 20 bases between the germline ends. CDR3 region: CASSSELGGQGTDTQYF. CDR3 nucleotides: TGTGCCAGCAGCTCCGAACTCGGGGGGCAGGGTACAGATACGCAGTATTTT.

The chain carries TRBV6-6 and TRBJ1-1, with 8 nucleotides matching TRBD1. Losses at the gene ends were 8 bases for V and 1 base for J; bases not matched to a gene: 6. This CDR3 region has 14 residues. CDR1 MNHNY and CDR2 SVGAGI come from the germline V gene (reference sequence). Here the CDR3 DNA reads TGTGCCAGCGGGGACAGGCGCAAGAACACTGAAGCTTTCTTT. As protein: CASGDRRKNTEAFF.

The chain links TRBV11-2 to TRBJ2-4; tentatively, D is TRBD2 (6 bases). V lost 4 bases to trimming and J lost 0 bases, with 13 bases between them. The CDR3 has 16 residues. Germline V lookup: CDR1 SGHAT, CDR2 FQNNGV. The CDR3 loop reads CASSWDWILAKNIQYF. CDR3 bases: TGTGCCAGCAGCTGGGACTGGATCCTAGCCAAAAACATTCAGTACTTC.

This clone occurred once. The chain has TRBV3-1 (or the pseudogene TRBV3-2) and TRBJ1-2; D call uncertain. Per the germline V gene, CDR1 is LGHDT and CDR2 is YNNKEL (reference sequence). The CDR3 has 12 residues. V was pared by 4 bases and J by 7 bases, with 10 bases between. The CDR3 loop is CASSPDGSGYTF. CDR3 DNA: TGTGCCAGCAGCCCGGACGGGAGTGGCTACACCTTC.

The chain is built from TRBV5-4 and TRBJ1-1; D unclear. Germline assignment: CDR1 SGHNT and CDR2 YYREEE (reference sequence). The V and J ends lost 2 bases and 6 bases respectively, with 8 bases between them. The CDR3 runs to 12 residues. This chain's CDR3 is CASSFRYSEAFF. The CDR3 nucleotides read TGTGCCAGCAGCTTCCGGTACTCTGAAGCTTTCTTT.

The gene calls are TRBV5-1 and TRBJ1-1; D is unclear. Per germline, CDR1 SGHRS and CDR2 YFSETQ. Trimming removed 0 bases from V and 3 bases from J, with 12 bases in between. The CDR3 consists of 15 residues. In nucleotides, the CDR3 is TGCGCCAGCAGCTTGGTAGTAAACCGGGACACTGAAGCTTTCTTT. As protein: CASSLVVNRDTEAFF.

The chain links TRBV3-1 (or the pseudogene TRBV3-2) to TRBJ1-2, with 7 bases fitting TRBD1. Germline CDR1 LGHDT, CDR2 YNNKEL (reference sequence). J gave up 4 bases and V 0 bases, and 5 bases lay outside the gene matches. This CDR3 is 15 amino acids long. The CDR3 DNA reads as TGTGCCAGCAGCCAAGATATGGACAGGCCCTATGGCTACACCTTC. Its protein is CASSQDMDRPYGYTF.

This clone was detected once. The chain recombines TRBV7-9 with TRBJ2-3; 8 bases fit TRBD2. Germline CDR1 is SEHNR and CDR2 is FQNEAQ (reference sequence). CDR3 length: 14 residues. J gave up 5 bases and V 4 bases, and 5 bases lay outside the gene matches. This chain's CDR3 is CASSSLAGKDTQYF. CDR3 in DNA: TGTGCCAGCAGCTCTTTAGCGGGGAAAGATACGCAGTATTTT.